This TCR beta chain was identified in a study of blood T cell repertoires in COVID-19. Turning to the study itself: The samples span acute and convalescent COVID-19 from the United States, Italy and Spain. In each case, the material was cDNA or gDNA derived from T cells, B-cell-depleted T cells, or PBMCs.

Authors' analysis steps: Reference gene primer amplification in the assay estimated nucleated cell counts. The assay was immunoSEQ multiplex PCR, and TCRdb's table has in-frame clones only and misses some. That table furnishes V, J and clone size, whereas the DNA furnished D and trimming. The table lists tens of thousands of clones, about nine tenths of them singletons, with approximately 1.6% in the top ten. The CDR3 totals 14 residues. The V gene's germline CDR1 is SGHRS and CDR2 YFSETQ. Trimming left V 2 bases short and J 1 base short, with 10 bases between. This receptor was obtained from a human donor with active COVID-19. The donor label of this sample is uncertain. The chain carries TRBV5-1 and TRBJ2-7; D remains unclear. The material sequenced was peripheral blood. The CDR3 loop is CASSFSGDSYEQYF. The CDR3 coding sequence is TGCGCCAGCAGCTTCTCGGGTGATTCCTACGAGCAGTACTTC.